The clone carrying this T cell receptor (beta chain) was detected a few times. The antigen is unknown. An Oncomine TCR Beta short-read assay was used to sequence the DNA from cultured CD4+ T cells. A single record per CDR3 protein comes from TCRdb applying MiXCR to the PCR reads. The sample includes around 25,000 distinct CDR3 sequences, 40% to 55% of them seen just once. As for time point: late sampling 161 to 241 days after vaccination in a few convalescent patients. The sample's treatment: roughly ten-day PBMC culture with coronavirus spike peptide pools or control peptides (ViraFEST assay). This entry comes from a study of vaccination and CD4 T cells after COVID-19. Across the whole study: The cells in question were stimulated using overlapping spike peptides derived from SARS-CoV-2, HCoV-NL63, HCoV-OC43 and HCoV-229E. Treatment of control cultures consisted of a CEFX pool, an HIV-1 Nef pool, or no peptide.

Deletions cut 2 bases from V and 2 bases from J, with 12 bases between. The CDR3 loop spans 15 amino acids. The germline CDR1 and CDR2 sequences are SGHTA and FQGNSA. This chain joins TRBV7-2 and TRBJ2-5; D gene ambiguous. The TCR sequence derives from a human donor who had recovered from COVID-19. The material was CD4+ T cells from blood, cultured in vitro, obtained about 7 months after SARS-CoV-2 vaccination. CDR3 amino acids: CASSLRWAEQETQYF. The CDR3, as DNA: TGTGCCAGCAGCTTAAGATGGGCGGAGCAAGAGACCCAGTACTTC.